These 8 T cell receptor beta chains came from one sample sequenced in a study of long-term antiretroviral therapy in people with HIV. Sequencing used immunoSEQ v3.0 at survey level. Sequencing was performed with immunoSEQ multiplex PCR; in TCRdb, only in-frame clones are kept and a portion is missing. The table lists 40,000 to 45,000 clones, roughly 96% of them singletons. The material sequenced was unsorted PBMCs, taken 3.7 years after starting antiretroviral therapy. The receptors were sampled from a woman aged 45-59 years with HIV.

The chain joins TRBV7-9 to TRBJ2-2; the D gene is possibly TRBD1 (5 bases). The CDR3 loop spans 14 amino acids. The V end was cut by 3 bases, the J end by 5 bases, with 10 bases between. Germline lookup yields CDR1 SEHNR and CDR2 FQNEAQ (reference sequence). The CDR3 here is CASSLIAGTGELFF. The CDR3 region has the DNA TGTGCCAGCAGCTTGATCGCAGGGACCGGGGAGCTGTTTTTT.

The CDR3 bases are TGTGCCATCAGTGTTAATACAGCCCCTTCCTACGAGCAGTACTTC. Its protein product is CAISVNTAPSYEQYF. This chain connects TRBV10-3 to TRBJ2-7; no clear D. V lost 4 bases and J lost 1, with 14 bases in between. The germline CDR1 and CDR2 sequences are ENHRY and SYGVKD. This CDR3 is built from 15 residues.

A remark on this clone: The limits of the CDR3 on the DNA are not certain, so only TCRdb's listed CDR3 is given. The chain has TRBV5-5 and TRBJ1-6; whether TRBD1, the table's D call, matches the DNA was not checked. The CDR3 is 15 residues long, ends included. Germline V gene sequence: CDR1 SGHKS, CDR2 YYEKEE (reference sequence). CDR3 sequence reads: CASSFWPRGNSPLHF.

The chain is built from TRBV9 and TRBJ2-3, with 13 bases lining up with TRBD2. V lost 4 bases to trimming and J lost 6 bases; unmatched junction nucleotides: 8. Germline CDR1 and CDR2: SGDLS and YYNGEE. The CDR3 is 16 residues long. Here the CDR3 DNA reads TGTGCCAGCAGCCCACCGGGACTAGCGGGGCAGGATACGCAGTATTTT. Protein: CASSPPGLAGQDTQYF. Full variable domain (outside the CDR3, taken from reference TRBV9 and TRBJ2-3): DSGVTQTPKHLITATGQRVTLRCSPRSGDLSVYWYQQSLDQGLQFLIQYYNGEERAKGNILERFSAQQFPDLHSELNLSSLELGDSALYFCASSPPGLAGQDTQYFGPGTRLTVL.

The DNA for the CDR3 is TGTGCCAGCAGCGGAGGGGACAGGGTCTACGAGCAGTACTTC. Its protein is CASSGGDRVYEQYF. The J gene is TRBJ2-7, the V gene TRBV5-6, with TRBD1 matching 9 bases. In germline, CDR1 is SGHDT, CDR2 YYEEEE. V lost 4 bases to trimming and J lost 3 bases; unmatched junction nucleotides: 5. This CDR3 contains 14 residues.

V usage is TRBV7-8 and J usage is TRBJ2-5, with TRBD1 matching 11 bases. The V gene end was trimmed by 4 bases and the J gene end by 5 bases; junction bases not matched to a gene: 6. The CDR3 covers 15 residues. The germline V gene has CDR1 SGHVS and CDR2 FQNEAQ. The CDR3 sequence is CASSSSGTGGETQYF. The CDR3 nucleotides read TGTGCCAGCAGCTCAAGCGGGACAGGGGGGGAGACCCAGTACTTC.

J is TRBJ2-7 and V is TRBV2; 7 positions match TRBD1. In germline, CDR1 is SNHLY, CDR2 FYNNEI. There are 13 residues in the CDR3. The J segment lost 4 bases and the V segment lost 4 bases, leaving 4 bases of the junction unmatched. The CDR3 loop reads CASSGTGRYEQYF. CDR3 coding DNA: TGTGCCAGCAGTGGGACAGGACGATACGAGCAGTACTTC.

V usage is TRBV9 and J usage is TRBJ1-1, with D uncertain. Trimming stripped 4 bases from V and 0 bases from J, with 19 bases between. The CDR3 runs 17 residues. CDR1 is SGDLS and CDR2 is YYNGEE in the germline V gene. CDR3 protein: CASSPGLIVGMNTEAFF. The CDR3 DNA reads TGTGCCAGCAGCCCCGGACTGATCGTTGGAATGAACACTGAAGCTTTCTTT.